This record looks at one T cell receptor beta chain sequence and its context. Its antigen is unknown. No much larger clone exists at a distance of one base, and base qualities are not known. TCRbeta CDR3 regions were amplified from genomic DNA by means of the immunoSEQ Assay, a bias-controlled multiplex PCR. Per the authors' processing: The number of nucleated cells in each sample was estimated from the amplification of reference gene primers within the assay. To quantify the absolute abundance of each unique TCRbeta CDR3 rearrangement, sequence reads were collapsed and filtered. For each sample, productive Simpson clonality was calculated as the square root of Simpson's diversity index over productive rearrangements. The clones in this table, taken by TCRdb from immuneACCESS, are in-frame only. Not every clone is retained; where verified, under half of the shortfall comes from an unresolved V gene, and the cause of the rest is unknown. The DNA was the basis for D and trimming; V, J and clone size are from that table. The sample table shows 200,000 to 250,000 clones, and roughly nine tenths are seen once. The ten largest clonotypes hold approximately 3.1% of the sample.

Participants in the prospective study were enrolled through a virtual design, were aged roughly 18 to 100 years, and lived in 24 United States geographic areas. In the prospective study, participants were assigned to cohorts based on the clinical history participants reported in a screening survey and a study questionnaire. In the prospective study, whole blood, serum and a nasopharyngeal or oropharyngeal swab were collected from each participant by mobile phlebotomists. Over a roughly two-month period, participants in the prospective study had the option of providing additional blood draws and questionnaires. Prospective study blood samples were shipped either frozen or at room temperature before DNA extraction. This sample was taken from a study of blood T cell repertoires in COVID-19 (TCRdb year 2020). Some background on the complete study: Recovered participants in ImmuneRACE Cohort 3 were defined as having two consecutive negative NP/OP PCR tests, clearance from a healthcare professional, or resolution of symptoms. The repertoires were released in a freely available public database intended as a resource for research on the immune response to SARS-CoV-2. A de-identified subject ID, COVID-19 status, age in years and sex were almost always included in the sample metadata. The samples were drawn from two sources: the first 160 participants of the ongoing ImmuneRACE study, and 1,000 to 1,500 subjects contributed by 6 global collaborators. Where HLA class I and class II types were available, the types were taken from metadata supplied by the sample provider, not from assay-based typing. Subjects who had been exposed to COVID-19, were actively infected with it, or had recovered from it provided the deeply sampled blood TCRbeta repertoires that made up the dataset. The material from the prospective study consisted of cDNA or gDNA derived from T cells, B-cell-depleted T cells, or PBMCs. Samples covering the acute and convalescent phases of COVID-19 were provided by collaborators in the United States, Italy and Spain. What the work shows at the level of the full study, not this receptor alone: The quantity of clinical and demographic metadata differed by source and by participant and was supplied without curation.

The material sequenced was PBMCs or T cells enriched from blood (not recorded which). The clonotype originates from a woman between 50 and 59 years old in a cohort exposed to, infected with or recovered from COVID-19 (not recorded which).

CDR3 loop: CASRADRGYSPLHF. The nucleotide sequence is TGTGCCAGCAGGGCGGACAGGGGATATTCACCCCTCCACTTT. Recombination connected TRBV6-5 to TRBJ1-6, and 9 bases in between align with TRBD1. Per the germline V gene, MNHEY is the CDR1 and SVGAGI is the CDR2. Including the terminal cysteine and phenylalanine, the CDR3 comprises 14 residues. Of all the DNA, just the CDR3 is kept, 42 bases in frame from base 1. Ends trimmed: V by 6 bases, J by 8 bases; bases unmatched to a gene: 5.